Below are 20 T cell receptor beta chains sequenced from a single sample in a study of PD-1 blockade in classical Hodgkin lymphoma. Method: immunoSEQ multiplex PCR; TCRdb's copy keeps in-frame clones and lacks some. The profile shows approximately 14,000 clones, 70% to 90% of them singletons. Time point indicated: cycle 4 day 1 (C4D1), after about 6 weeks of nivolumab. The patients all showed relapse after autologous stem cell transplantation, while their brentuximab vedotin exposure varied. The sample in question was peripheral blood mononuclear cells (PBMCs), obtained before the fourth cycle of nivolumab. These receptors originate from a human donor with classical Hodgkin lymphoma.

The chain employs TRBV19 and TRBJ2-2; no clear D. CDR3 length equals 15 residues. Trimming left V 2 bases short and J 2 bases short, with 9 bases between. Germline assignment: CDR1 LNHDA and CDR2 SQIVND (reference sequence). For the CDR3, the DNA is TGTGCCAGTAGTATACTGGAACTTAACACCGGGGAGCTGTTTTTT. It specifies CASSILELNTGELFF.

The gene calls are TRBV27 and TRBJ2-7; TRBD1 matches 8 bases. The germline gives CDR1 MNHEY, CDR2 SMNVEV (reference sequence). V dropped 8 bases and J dropped 1; count of bases not matched to a gene: 13. CDR3 length: 16 amino acids. The CDR3 loop is CASGWGQVLLSYEQYF. The CDR3, as DNA: TGTGCCAGCGGCTGGGGACAGGTCCTACTTTCCTACGAGCAGTACTTC.

This chain uses TRBV7-5 with TRBJ2-1. TRBV7-5 is a pseudogene locus. The length of the CDR3 is 15 residues. The CDR3 DNA follows: TGTGCCAGAAGCCTCCGATCTAGGGTCCTCCATGAGCAGTTCTTC. Its protein is CARSLRSRVLHEQFF.

V gene TRBV7-9 combines with J gene TRBJ2-3; 10 positions agree with TRBD1. The germline V gene encodes CDR1 SEHNR and CDR2 FQNEAQ (reference sequence). V gave up 6 bases and J gave up 3 bases; unmatched junction bases: 6. The CDR3 has 15 residues. In nucleotides, the CDR3 is TGTGCCAGCAGATCCGGGACAGGGGAAACAGATACGCAGTATTTT. This gives the protein CASRSGTGETDTQYF.

About this clone itself: An end of the junction does not agree with germline; a read error may underlie this. V gene TRBV6-4 combines with J gene TRBJ1-5; D gene unclear. This CDR3 is built from 13 residues. CDR1 MRHNA and CDR2 SNTAGT come from the germline V gene. CDR3: CACSDGSNQPQHF. As DNA, the CDR3 is TGTGCCTGCAGTGACGGGAGCAATCAGCCCCAGCATTTT.

The chain recombines TRBV4-3 with TRBJ1-2, with unresolved D. Between the trimmed V and J ends, which lost 0 bases and 0 bases, there was a span of 8 bases. The CDR3 runs to 15 residues. CDR1 and CDR2 (germline): LGHNA, YSLEER. CDR3 in amino acids: CASSQDVETNYGYTF. The CDR3 bases are TGCGCCAGCAGCCAAGATGTAGAGACTAACTATGGCTACACCTTC.

Notes on this clone: A read error may account for a junction end that differs from germline. The chain links TRBV19 to TRBJ1-2, with D unclear. CDR1 is LNHDA, CDR2 SQIVND, per germline (reference sequence). This CDR3 comprises 11 residues. The CDR3 spells CASSVDLSYTF. Written as DNA, the CDR3 is TGTGCCAGTAGTGTAGACCTTTCCTACACCTTC.

The CDR3 DNA sequence: TGTGCCAGCAGACTAACAGGGGGAAGCAATCAGCCCCAGCATTTT. Its protein is CASRLTGGSNQPQHF. The chain uses TRBV6-4 and TRBJ1-5; TRBD1 aligns across 8 bases. This CDR3 is built from 15 residues. After removal of 6 bases from V and 1 base from J, the junction contained 5 bases not matched to a gene. From germline, CDR1 is MRHNA and CDR2 SNTAGT.

The V and J genes are TRBV4-2 and TRBJ1-1; D gene ambiguous. This CDR3 spans 17 amino acids. Trimming shortened V by 0 bases and J by 1 base, and 15 bases separated the two germline ends. Germline loops: CDR1 LGHNA, CDR2 YNFKEQ. In DNA form, the CDR3 reads TGTGCCAGCAGCCAAGATGTCAGAAGGTTACCGAACACTGAAGCTTTCTTT. Its protein product is CASSQDVRRLPNTEAFF.

This chain uses TRBV4-1 with TRBJ1-6; D unresolved. The CDR3 is made up of 16 amino acids. V dropped 2 bases and J dropped 14 bases, with 22 bases sitting between them. The V gene's germline CDR1 is MGHRA and CDR2 YSYEKL. The CDR3 spells CASSQTWGLAGSTLHF. CDR3 nucleotides: TGCGCCAGCAGCCAAACCTGGGGTCTTGCGGGGTCCACCCTCCACTTT.

The chain carries TRBV4-1 and TRBJ2-5; a weak D match, TRBD1 (6 bases). This CDR3 is built from 14 residues. V dropped 3 bases and J dropped 5 bases, with 13 bases sitting between them. Germline loops: CDR1 MGHRA, CDR2 YSYEKL. CDR3 sequence reads: CASSQGAGRETQYF. The CDR3 DNA reads as TGCGCCAGCAGCCAGGGGGCAGGCCGGGAGACCCAGTACTTC.

The rearrangement links TRBV6-1 to TRBJ1-3; D is unclear. This CDR3 has 13 amino acids. Germline V gene data show CDR1 as MNHNS and CDR2 as SASEGT. V lost 4 bases and J 4 bases, leaving 8 bases between the germline ends. The CDR3 loop is CASSVQYGNTIYF. The CDR3 DNA is TGTGCCAGCAGTGTTCAATACGGAAACACCATATATTTT.

This chain links TRBV5-4 with TRBJ2-3; D may be TRBD1 or TRBD2 (5 bases each). The CDR3 has 13 amino acids. The germline V gene encodes CDR1 SGHNT and CDR2 YYREEE (reference sequence). The V and J ends lost 3 bases and 7 bases respectively, with 12 bases between them. CDR3 region: CASSWLEGNTQYF. CDR3 nucleotides: TGTGCCAGCAGCTGGCTAGAGGGGAATACGCAGTATTTT.

V and J are TRBV28 and TRBJ1-6; D unresolved. V lost 6 bases and J 0 bases, leaving 21 bases between the germline ends. Germline CDR1 is MDHEN and CDR2 is SYDVKM. The CDR3 has 19 residues. The CDR3 region is CASSREIRLISSYNSPLHF. The CDR3 DNA follows: TGTGCCAGCAGCCGAGAGATCCGCCTGATCAGCTCCTATAATTCACCCCTCCACTTT.

This sequence joins TRBV5-6 and TRBJ2-7; the D gene is possibly TRBD1 (5 bases). CDR1 is SGHDT, CDR2 YYEEEE, per germline. V was cut by 2 bases and J by 3 bases, with 12 bases left in between. The CDR3 loop spans 14 amino acids. The CDR3 loop is CASSFGDRYYEQYF. The CDR3 nucleotides are TGTGCCAGCAGCTTTGGAGACAGATACTACGAGCAGTACTTC.

The chain recombines TRBV7-2 with TRBJ1-6, with 11 positions matching TRBD1. This CDR3 has 16 residues. Germline V gene data show CDR1 as SGHTA and CDR2 as FQGNSA. V shed 1 base and J 8 bases; nucleotides not matched to a gene: 4. CDR3: CASSLVPGQGDSPLHF. In nucleotides, the CDR3 is TGTGCCAGCAGCTTAGTGCCGGGACAGGGGGATTCACCCCTCCACTTT. Full variable domain (outside the CDR3, taken from reference TRBV7-2 and TRBJ1-6): GAGVSQSPSNKVTEKGKDVELRCDPISGHTALYWYRQSLGQGLEFLIYFQGNSAPDKSGLPSDRFSAERTGGSVSTLTIQRTQQEDSAVYLCASSLVPGQGDSPLHFGNGTRLTVT.

This chain links TRBV28 with TRBJ2-4; 7 nucleotides match TRBD2. V lost 8 bases to trimming and J lost 0 bases; unmatched junction nucleotides: 10. The CDR3 totals 16 residues. Germline loops: CDR1 MDHEN, CDR2 SYDVKM. DNA for the CDR3: TGTGCCAGCTCCGTCACGGGGGGACTAGCCAAAAACATTCAGTACTTC. Translating it yields CASSVTGGLAKNIQYF.

V is TRBV4-2 and J is TRBJ2-7; unclear D gene. Trimming took 0 bases from V and 2 from J, leaving 11 bases between them. The V gene's germline CDR1 is LGHNA and CDR2 YNFKEQ. The CDR3 consists of 15 residues. The CDR3 nucleotides read TGTGCCAGCAGCCAAGACGAGCGCGTCGCCTACGAGCAGTACTTC. Translating gives CASSQDERVAYEQYF.

This chain uses TRBV29-1 with TRBJ2-7; weak D call: TRBD2 (5 bases). Per germline, CDR1 SQVTM and CDR2 ANQGSEA. V lost 1 base and J 0 bases, leaving 16 bases between the germline ends. This CDR3 is 16 amino acids long. The CDR3 spells CSVEGVIPGFSYEQYF. Written as DNA, the CDR3 is TGCAGCGTTGAAGGTGTGATCCCGGGATTCTCCTACGAGCAGTACTTC.

This clone appeared once. J is TRBJ2-1 and V is TRBV11-2; 11 bases map to TRBD2. The ends lost 6 bases at V and 8 bases at J; junction bases unmatched: 12. There are 16 residues in the CDR3. CDR1 and CDR2 from the germline V gene are SGHAT and FQNNGV. CDR3 region: CASRWLTSGEVDEQFF. The CDR3 DNA reads TGTGCCAGCAGGTGGCTGACTAGCGGGGAGGTGGATGAGCAGTTCTTC.